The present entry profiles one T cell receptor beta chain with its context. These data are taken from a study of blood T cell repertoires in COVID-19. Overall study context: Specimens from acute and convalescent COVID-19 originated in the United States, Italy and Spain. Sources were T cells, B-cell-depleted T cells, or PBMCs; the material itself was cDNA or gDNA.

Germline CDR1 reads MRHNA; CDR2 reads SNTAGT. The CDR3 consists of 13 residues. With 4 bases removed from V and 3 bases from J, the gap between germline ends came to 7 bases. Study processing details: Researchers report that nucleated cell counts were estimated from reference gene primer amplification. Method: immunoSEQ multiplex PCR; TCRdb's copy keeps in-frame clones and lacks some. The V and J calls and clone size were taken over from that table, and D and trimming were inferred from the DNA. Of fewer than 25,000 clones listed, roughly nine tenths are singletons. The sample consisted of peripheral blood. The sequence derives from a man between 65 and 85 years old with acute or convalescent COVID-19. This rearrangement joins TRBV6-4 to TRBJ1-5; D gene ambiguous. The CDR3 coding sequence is TGTGCCAGCAGTGCGGCGGTCAATCAGCCCCAGCATTTT. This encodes CASSAAVNQPQHF.